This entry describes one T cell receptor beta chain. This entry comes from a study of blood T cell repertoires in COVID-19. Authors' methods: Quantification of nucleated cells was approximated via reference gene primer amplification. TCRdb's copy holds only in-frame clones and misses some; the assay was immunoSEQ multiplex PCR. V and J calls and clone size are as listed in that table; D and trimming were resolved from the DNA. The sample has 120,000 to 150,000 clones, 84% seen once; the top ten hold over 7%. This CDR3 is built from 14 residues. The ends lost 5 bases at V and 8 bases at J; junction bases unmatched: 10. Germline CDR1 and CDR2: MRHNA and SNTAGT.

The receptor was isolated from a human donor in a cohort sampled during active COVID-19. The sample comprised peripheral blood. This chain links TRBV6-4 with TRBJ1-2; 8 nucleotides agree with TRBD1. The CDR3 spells CASSSDRGSLGYTF. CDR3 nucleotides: TGTGCCAGCAGTTCCGACAGGGGCTCTCTCGGCTACACCTTC.